Below, 31 T cell receptor beta chains from the same sample are listed, as sequenced in a study of blood T cell repertoires in COVID-19 (dated by TCRdb to the early 2020s). Libraries came from the immunoSEQ multiplex PCR assay. TCRdb's version of the immuneACCESS table is confined to in-frame rearrangements and falls short of the full clone set. An unresolved V gene accounts for under half of the shortfall where checked; the remainder is of unknown origin. The sample has roughly 160,000 clones on record, 65% to 85% of them singletons. Of the sample, approximately 11% falls within the top ten clones. The sequenced sample consisted of peripheral blood. The receptors stem from a man between 65 and 85 years old with active or convalescent COVID-19.

V and J are TRBV18 and TRBJ1-2, with 7 bases fitting TRBD1. Germline V gene data show CDR1 as KGHSH and CDR2 as LQKENI. The ends lost 0 bases at V and 0 bases at J; junction bases unmatched: 7. The CDR3 is 17 amino acids. As DNA, the CDR3 is TGTGCCAGCTCACCACCGGGGGACAGTTCGGCTAACTATGGCTACACCTTC. Protein product: CASSPPGDSSANYGYTF.

J is TRBJ1-5 and V is TRBV19; 8 nucleotides agree with TRBD1. Per the germline V gene, CDR1 is LNHDA and CDR2 is SQIVND (reference sequence). The CDR3 spans 14 residues. The V gene end was trimmed by 9 bases and the J gene end by 2 bases; junction bases not matched to a gene: 6. The CDR3 spells CASDKDRGNQPQHF. In nucleotides, the CDR3 is TGTGCCAGCGACAAGGACAGGGGCAATCAGCCCCAGCATTTT.

This clone appeared a single time. This chain connects TRBV28 to TRBJ2-1, with TRBD2 matching over 10 bases. This CDR3 comprises 16 residues. In germline, CDR1 is MDHEN, CDR2 SYDVKM. V shed 7 bases, J shed 4 bases, and the junction held 10 bases outside the gene matches. CDR3 DNA: TGTGCCAGCACCGAAAGTGGGACTAGCGCTTACAATGAGCAGTTCTTC. It codes for CASTESGTSAYNEQFF. The variable domain in full, with the rest retrieved from reference TRBV28 and TRBJ2-1, is DVKVTQSSRYLVKRTGEKVFLECVQDMDHENMFWYRQDPGLGLRLIYFSYDVKMKEKGDIPEGYSVSREKKERFSLILESASTNQTSMYLCASTESGTSAYNEQFFGPGTRLTVL.

The chain is built from TRBV7-2 and TRBJ2-3; 7 bases map to TRBD2. The CDR3 consists of 17 residues. CDR1 SGHTA and CDR2 FQGNSA come from the germline V gene. V shed 5 bases, J shed 4 bases, and the junction held 15 bases outside the gene matches. CDR3 DNA sequence: TGTGCCAGCAGCCGTGGCCTAGCGGCACGGGGGGCAGATACGCAGTATTTT. Protein product: CASSRGLAARGADTQYF.

This chain connects TRBV19 to TRBJ1-2, with 7 bases matching TRBD1. Losses at the gene ends were 7 bases for V and 5 bases for J; bases not matched to a gene: 10. Germline loops: CDR1 LNHDA, CDR2 SQIVND (reference sequence). The CDR3 spans 14 residues. CDR3 protein: CASTSTDRVYGYTF. The CDR3 nucleotides read TGTGCCAGTACCTCGACAGACAGGGTATATGGCTACACCTTC.

The V gene is TRBV6-5, the J gene TRBJ2-7; 8 nucleotides agree with TRBD2. The CDR3 is 13 residues long. Per germline, CDR1 MNHEY and CDR2 SVGAGI. V was clipped by 10 bases and J by 2 bases; unmatched bases: 7. The CDR3 loop reads CATRGGQTYEQYF. As DNA, the CDR3 is TGTGCCACCCGGGGGGGACAAACCTACGAGCAGTACTTC.

This sequence joins TRBV29-1 and TRBJ2-3; D is possibly TRBD2 (6 bases). CDR1 and CDR2 from the germline V gene are SQVTM and ANQGSEA. The CDR3 has 14 residues. V lost 4 bases to trimming and J lost 0 bases, with 11 bases between them. The CDR3 nucleotides are TGCAGCGTTGGTTACGGGGGAAGCACAGATACGCAGTATTTT. Its protein product is CSVGYGGSTDTQYF.

The V and J genes are TRBV19 and TRBJ1-2; D remains unclear. The V and J ends lost 3 bases and 6 bases respectively, with 14 bases between them. This CDR3 is 14 amino acids long. Germline V gene lookup returns CDR1 LNHDA and CDR2 SQIVND (reference sequence). CDR3 protein: CASSIAGSRNGYTF. For the CDR3, the DNA is TGTGCCAGTAGTATCGCCGGGTCCCGAAATGGCTACACCTTC.

The chain uses TRBV24-1 and TRBJ2-3; 10 bases fit TRBD2. The CDR3 totals 16 residues. With V trimmed by 9 bases and J by 0 bases, 8 bases remained unmatched. Germline-derived CDR1 and CDR2 are KGHDR and SFDVKD. For the CDR3, the DNA is TGTGCCACCGGTTCTGGACTAGCGGAAAGCACAGATACGCAGTATTTT. Residues: CATGSGLAESTDTQYF.

The chain recombines TRBV18 with TRBJ2-5, with 10 bases matching TRBD1. Unmatched junction bases numbered 2, after V lost 0 bases and J lost 4 bases. Germline-derived CDR1 and CDR2 are KGHSH and LQKENI. The CDR3 loop spans 15 amino acids. In nucleotides, the CDR3 is TGTGCCAGCTCACCACCCCGGACAGGGGGAGAGACCCAGTACTTC. Amino acid sequence: CASSPPRTGGETQYF.

Comments on this clone: The identical CDR3 is also encoded by other nucleotide sequences in the sample. This chain connects TRBV11-3 to TRBJ1-1; perhaps TRBD1 as D (6 bases). Germline V CDR1 and CDR2: SGHNT, YENEEA. V lost 1 base to trimming and J lost 5 bases, with 8 bases between them. CDR3 length: 13 amino acids. In DNA form, the CDR3 reads TGTGCCAGCAGCTTAGTAGGGGGAACTGAAGCTTTCTTT. It specifies CASSLVGGTEAFF.

This sequence joins TRBV6-5 and TRBJ2-7; 8 nucleotides line up with TRBD1. Germline lookup yields CDR1 MNHEY and CDR2 SVGAGI. The length of the CDR3 is 14 residues. Germline trimming cut 6 bases from V and 5 bases from J; bases unmatched to any gene: 9. CDR3 bases: TGTGCCAGCAGGGCCACCCCACAGGGGGACGAGCAGTACTTC. The encoded protein is CASRATPQGDEQYF.

This clone was counted a single time. The chain has TRBV4-3 and TRBJ2-3; the D is unclear. Germline values: CDR1 LGHNA, CDR2 YSLEER. V was clipped by 4 bases and J by 1 base, with 12 bases between them. CDR3 length equals 15 residues. The CDR3 DNA reads as TGCGCCAGCAGCCGACACCCCACAGGCACAGATACGCAGTATTTT. It codes for CASSRHPTGTDTQYF.

CDR3 in amino acids: CASSLLGAADTQYF. The DNA for the CDR3 is TGCGCCAGCAGCTTGTTGGGGGCTGCAGATACGCAGTATTTT. The chain has TRBV5-1 and TRBJ2-3, with D tentatively TRBD1 (6 bases). The V gene's germline CDR1 is SGHRS and CDR2 YFSETQ. Trimming pared 1 base from V and 4 bases from J, leaving 10 bases between. The CDR3 consists of 14 residues.

The chain is built from TRBV28 and TRBJ2-5, with D possibly matching TRBD1 (6 bases). Germline values: CDR1 MDHEN, CDR2 SYDVKM. CDR3 length: 14 amino acids. Between the trimmed V and J ends, which lost 3 bases and 1 base, there was a span of 9 bases. CDR3 DNA: TGTGCCAGCAGTTTGAGAGGGGGCCAAGAGACCCAGTACTTC. It translates to CASSLRGGQETQYF.

J is TRBJ2-7 and V is TRBV3-1 (or the pseudogene TRBV3-2), with D possibly TRBD2 on 6 matching bases. The CDR3 contains 15 residues. The V gene's germline CDR1 is LGHDT and CDR2 YNNKEL (reference sequence). V lost 0 bases and J 0 bases, leaving 9 bases between the germline ends. CDR3: CASSQDPAGSYEQYF. The CDR3 coding sequence is TGTGCCAGCAGCCAAGATCCAGCGGGCTCCTACGAGCAGTACTTC.

The sample holds many counts of this clone. The rearrangement joins TRBV4-1 to TRBJ1-1; the D is unclear. Germline values: CDR1 MGHRA, CDR2 YSYEKL. The CDR3 length is 13 residues. The V end lost 3 bases, the J end lost 1 base, and 6 bases lay between the germline ends. The CDR3 DNA sequence: TGCGCCAGCAGCCATCCTCGGAACACTGAAGCTTTCTTT. Its protein product is CASSHPRNTEAFF.

The gene calls are TRBV6-5 and TRBJ1-4; 8 positions match TRBD1. Trimming removed 5 bases from V and 5 bases from J; junction bases left unmatched: 7. There are 15 residues in the CDR3. CDR1 and CDR2 (germline): MNHEY, SVGAGI. CDR3 region: CASSQRTGRNEKLFF. Here the CDR3 DNA reads TGTGCCAGCAGTCAAAGGACAGGGCGGAATGAAAAACTGTTTTTT.

This chain uses TRBV24-1 with TRBJ2-1, with 12 bases aligning to TRBD2. The CDR3 extends over 16 amino acids. V shed 2 bases and J 5 bases; nucleotides not matched to a gene: 3. Germline-derived CDR1 and CDR2 are KGHDR and SFDVKD. The CDR3 nucleotides read TGTGCCACCAGTGATTGGACTAGCGGGGACAACAATGAGCAGTTCTTC. This sequence encodes CATSDWTSGDNNEQFF.

The J gene is TRBJ2-5, the V gene TRBV19; TRBD1 matches at 7 bases. Germline V gene data show CDR1 as LNHDA and CDR2 as SQIVND (reference sequence). V lost 4 bases to trimming and J lost 9 bases; unmatched junction nucleotides: 14. There are 15 residues in the CDR3. CDR3 sequence: CASSRNRGPRVAQYF. DNA for the CDR3: TGTGCCAGTAGTAGAAACAGGGGCCCCAGGGTGGCCCAGTACTTC.

This chain connects TRBV19 to TRBJ1-5; a possible D gene is TRBD1 (6 bases). Germline V gene sequence: CDR1 LNHDA, CDR2 SQIVND (reference sequence). The V end was cut by 10 bases, the J end by 9 bases, with 19 bases between. This CDR3 is 13 amino acids long. Here the CDR3 DNA reads TGTGCCATGGGGGCACAGGGAGAGTGGCCCCAGCATTTT. It specifies CAMGAQGEWPQHF.

V and J are TRBV6-6 and TRBJ2-3, with 10 bases fitting TRBD1. CDR3 size: 17 residues. V shed 5 bases, J shed 5 bases, and the junction held 13 bases outside the gene matches. Germline CDR1 reads MNHNY; CDR2 reads SVGAGI (reference sequence). The CDR3: CASSPGGGTGARDTQYF. The CDR3 region has the DNA TGTGCCAGCAGTCCTGGGGGGGGGACAGGGGCGAGAGATACGCAGTATTTT.

The chain combines TRBV4-1 with TRBJ1-2; TRBD1 matches at 11 bases. Germline-derived CDR1 and CDR2 are MGHRA and YSYEKL. The CDR3 loop spans 14 amino acids. V lost 4 bases, J lost 7 bases, and 5 bases stayed unmatched. The CDR3: CASSRDRGIGGYTF. CDR3 in DNA: TGCGCCAGCAGCCGGGACAGGGGGATTGGTGGCTACACCTTC.

The chain joins TRBV6-5 to TRBJ2-4, with D uncertain. The CDR3 is made up of 16 amino acids. Germline V gene data show CDR1 as MNHEY and CDR2 as SVGAGI. Trimming took 4 bases from V and 0 from J, leaving 13 bases between them. DNA for the CDR3: TGTGCCAGCAGTTCAGGAACAGTGCTAGCCAAAAACATTCAGTACTTC. Translating it yields CASSSGTVLAKNIQYF.

The genes are TRBV28 and TRBJ2-1; the match to TRBD2 covers 11 bases. CDR1 and CDR2 (germline): MDHEN, SYDVKM. The length of the CDR3 is 15 residues. Unmatched junction bases numbered 6, after V lost 6 bases and J lost 5 bases. CDR3 sequence: CASRPTSGVHNEQFF. The DNA of the CDR3 is TGTGCCAGCAGGCCGACTAGCGGGGTCCACAATGAGCAGTTCTTC.

This chain connects TRBV19 to TRBJ2-5, with 7 bases aligning to TRBD2. Germline V gene data show CDR1 as LNHDA and CDR2 as SQIVND (reference sequence). V dropped 2 bases and J dropped 4; count of bases not matched to a gene: 7. The CDR3 extends over 15 amino acids. CDR3 in DNA: TGTGCCAGTAGTATAACTAGCGCCACGGTAGAGACCCAGTACTTC. Its protein product is CASSITSATVETQYF.

The chain carries TRBV7-6 and TRBJ2-1; TRBD2 matches 14 bases. This CDR3 is 16 amino acids long. The ends lost 1 base at V and 8 bases at J; junction bases unmatched: 4. Per the germline V gene, CDR1 is SGHVS and CDR2 is FNYEAQ. Here the CDR3 DNA reads TGTGCCAGCAGCTTAGTGGGGACTAGCGGGAGCTATGAGCAGTTCTTC. It codes for CASSLVGTSGSYEQFF.

The chain combines TRBV9 with TRBJ2-1; a possible D gene is TRBD2 (5 bases). In germline, CDR1 is SGDLS, CDR2 YYNGEE. Between the trimmed V and J ends, which lost 4 bases and 0 bases, there was a span of 17 bases. The CDR3 is 17 residues long. CDR3 nucleotide sequence: TGTGCCAGCAGCCGACGGGGTGAACTATACTCCTACAATGAGCAGTTCTTC. Amino acids: CASSRRGELYSYNEQFF.

This clone was recorded once. This chain links TRBV10-2 with TRBJ1-2; tentatively, D is TRBD1 (5 bases). Trimming took off 3 bases at V and 2 bases at J, with 10 bases between the two ends. The CDR3 runs 14 residues. Germline V gene lookup returns CDR1 WSHSY and CDR2 SAAADI. The CDR3 region is CASSESPGNYGYTF. Here the CDR3 DNA reads TGCGCCAGCAGTGAAAGCCCAGGGAACTATGGCTACACCTTC.

V and J are TRBV7-8 and TRBJ1-2; tentatively, D is TRBD1 (6 bases). Germline V gene lookup returns CDR1 SGHVS and CDR2 FQNEAQ. This CDR3 contains 13 residues. The V and J ends lost 5 bases and 4 bases respectively, with 11 bases between them. The CDR3 here is CASSRDRSYGYTF. The DNA for the CDR3 is TGTGCCAGCAGCCGTGACAGGAGCTATGGCTACACCTTC.

The chain couples TRBV4-1 to TRBJ1-2; TRBD1 is a possible D gene (5 bases). CDR3 length: 14 amino acids. Germline V lookup: CDR1 MGHRA, CDR2 YSYEKL. V lost 1 base, J lost 6 bases, and 12 bases lay in between. This CDR3 is CASSQGWGDDGYTF. The DNA of the CDR3 is TGCGCCAGCAGCCAAGGTTGGGGGGATGATGGCTACACCTTC.